This T cell receptor beta chain was identified in a study of blood T cell repertoires in COVID-19. The wider study: COVID-19 samples collected from the United States, Italy and Spain covered acute and convalescent phases.

Trimming removed 2 bases at V and 6 bases at J, with 14 bases between. CDR1 and CDR2 (germline): SQVTM, ANQGSEA. This CDR3 is 14 amino acids long. Sequenced by immunoSEQ multiplex PCR; TCRdb stores in-frame clones only, minus some. This table has about 29,000 clones, roughly nine tenths appearing once. The chain combines TRBV29-1 with TRBJ2-1, with D maybe TRBD1 (6 bases). This receptor was identified in a man at least 80 years old with acute or convalescent COVID-19. The specimen sequenced was peripheral blood. The CDR3 protein is CSVETGPNPNEQFF. CDR3 coding DNA: TGCAGCGTTGAAACAGGGCCCAATCCCAATGAGCAGTTCTTC.